Below, 30 T cell receptor beta chains from the same sample are listed, as sequenced in a study of cytomegalovirus exposure and HLA in healthy donors. PCR primers comprised 60 Vbeta and 13 Jbeta primers. Assay: immunoSEQ multiplex PCR; the TCRdb copy retains only in-frame clones and omits some. The repertoire holds approximately 86,000 clones, 76% seen once, with 3% to 3.5% in the top ten. The sequenced material came from PBMCs. These receptors originate from a man aged 40-49 years in good health and CMV-seronegative.

Only a few counts were recorded for this clone. The V gene is TRBV6-1, the J gene TRBJ1-4; the match to TRBD1 covers 9 bases. V was pared by 9 bases and J by 2 bases, with 7 bases of the junction left unmatched. Germline V lookup: CDR1 MNHNS, CDR2 SASEGT. The CDR3 spans 15 residues. CDR3 nucleotides: TGTGCCAGTAGGATAGGGACAGGGACTAATGAAAAACTGTTTTTT. Residues: CASRIGTGTNEKLFF.

The chain carries TRBV7-2 and TRBJ2-5; 16 bases align to TRBD2. Germline V gene sequence: CDR1 SGHTA, CDR2 FQGNSA. This CDR3 contains 15 residues. The J segment lost 11 bases and the V segment lost 4 bases, leaving 7 bases of the junction unmatched. This CDR3 reads CASSSGLAGGREQYF. Written as DNA, the CDR3 is TGTGCCAGCAGCTCGGGACTAGCGGGGGGGCGTGAGCAGTACTTC.

The rearrangement joins TRBV5-1 to TRBJ1-1, with D possibly being TRBD1 (6 bases). Germline lookup yields CDR1 SGHRS and CDR2 YFSETQ. CDR3 size: 13 residues. Between the trimmed V and J ends, which lost 4 bases and 6 bases, there was a span of 13 bases. The CDR3 spells CASSAVGQSEAFF. The DNA of the CDR3 is TGCGCCAGCAGCGCGGTTGGACAGTCTGAAGCTTTCTTT. Full variable domain (missing parts from reference TRBV5-1 and TRBJ1-1): KAGVTQTPRYLIKTRGQQVTLSCSPISGHRSVSWYQQTPGQGLQFLFEYFSETQRNKGNFPGRFSGRQFSNSRSEMNVSTLELGDSALYLCASSAVGQSEAFFGQGTRLTVV.

V is TRBV6-5 and J is TRBJ1-5, with D possibly TRBD1 on 5 matching bases. The germline CDR1 and CDR2 sequences are MNHEY and SVGAGI. The CDR3 totals 13 residues. Trimming shortened V by 6 bases and J by 5 bases, and 11 bases separated the two germline ends. CDR3 sequence reads: CASSPNRYQPQHF. CDR3 in DNA: TGTGCCAGCAGCCCAAACAGGTATCAGCCCCAGCATTTT.

The V gene is TRBV9, the J gene TRBJ1-6, with no clear D. V lost 4 bases and J lost 12, with 11 bases in between. The CDR3 extends over 12 amino acids. Per germline, CDR1 SGDLS and CDR2 YYNGEE. This chain's CDR3 is CASSSDSEPLHF. For the CDR3, the DNA is TGTGCCAGCAGCTCGGACTCGGAACCCCTCCACTTT.

A few counts support this clone. The chain uses TRBV25-1 and TRBJ1-6, with 10 bases that match TRBD1. The CDR3 covers 17 residues. CDR1 is MGHDK, CDR2 SYGVNS, per germline. V lost 3 bases and J lost 1; bases outside the gene matches: 3. The CDR3 protein is CASSDGQGGSYNSPLHF. The CDR3 DNA sequence: TGTGCCAGCAGTGACGGACAGGGGGGATCCTATAATTCACCCCTCCACTTT. The whole variable domain, remainder taken from reference TRBV25-1 and TRBJ1-6, is EADIYQTPRYLVIGTGKKITLECSQTMGHDKMYWYQQDPGMELHLIHYSYGVNSTEKGDLSSESTVSRIRTEHFPLTLESARPSHTSQYLCASSDGQGGSYNSPLHFGNGTRLTVT.

The J gene is TRBJ2-1, the V gene TRBV27; 9 bases are a match to TRBD1. Germline CDR1 and CDR2: MNHEY and SMNVEV (reference sequence). Unmatched junction bases numbered 6, after V lost 5 bases and J lost 7 bases. The CDR3 covers 14 residues. The CDR3 region has the DNA TGTGCCAGCAGTCTACTGGGACAGGGTAATGAGCAGTTCTTC. Amino acid sequence: CASSLLGQGNEQFF.

The genes are TRBV6-5 and TRBJ2-1, with 10 bases fitting TRBD2. This CDR3 spans 15 amino acids. V shed 6 bases, J shed 10 bases, and the junction held 12 bases outside the gene matches. Germline V CDR1 and CDR2: MNHEY, SVGAGI. For the CDR3, the DNA is TGTGCCAGCAGCCCAGCCAGCGGGGGGGCTTGGGAGCAGTTCTTC. Residues: CASSPASGGAWEQFF.

The J gene is TRBJ2-7, the V gene TRBV5-1, with D unresolved. V lost 4 bases, J lost 2 bases, and 10 bases lay in between. The CDR3 consists of 13 residues. Germline CDR1 reads SGHRS; CDR2 reads YFSETQ. For the CDR3, the DNA is TGCGCCAGCAGCGCGGCGCAGACCTACGAGCAGTACTTC. Protein sequence: CASSAAQTYEQYF.

The rearrangement links TRBV5-4 to TRBJ2-2; D perhaps matches TRBD2 (6 bases). CDR1 and CDR2 (germline): SGHNT, YYREEE (reference sequence). The CDR3 consists of 15 residues. The ends were cut back, 3 bases at V and 2 bases at J, with 11 bases in the middle. In DNA, the CDR3 is TGTGCCAGCAGCTCCCCGGGGGTAAACACCGGGGAGCTGTTTTTT. It encodes CASSSPGVNTGELFF. The entire variable domain, with the rest obtained from reference TRBV5-4 and TRBJ2-2, is as follows: ETGVTQSPTHLIKTRGQQVTLRCSSQSGHNTVSWYQQALGQGPQFIFQYYREEENGRGNFPPRFSGLQFPNYSSELNVNALELDDSALYLCASSSPGVNTGELFFGEGSRLTVL.

In this sample, this clone turned up a few times. This chain links TRBV5-5 with TRBJ1-1; D might be TRBD1 (6 bases). This CDR3 has 14 amino acids. Germline-derived CDR1 and CDR2 are SGHKS and YYEKEE (reference sequence). V lost 2 bases to trimming and J lost 0 bases, with 8 bases between them. The CDR3 DNA sequence: TGTGCCAGCAGCTTCCAGGGGATGAACACTGAAGCTTTCTTT. The encoded protein is CASSFQGMNTEAFF.

This clone turned up a few times. The chain couples TRBV7-6 to TRBJ2-1, with 12 bases lining up with TRBD1. This CDR3 is built from 15 residues. J lost 8 bases, V lost 6 bases, and 8 bases had no gene match. Germline V gene data show CDR1 as SGHVS and CDR2 as FNYEAQ. CDR3 region: CASSPRDRGRHEQFF. CDR3 in DNA: TGTGCCAGCAGTCCACGGGACAGGGGGCGCCATGAGCAGTTCTTC.

The chain joins TRBV28 to TRBJ1-2, with D maybe TRBD1 (5 bases). CDR1 and CDR2 from the germline V gene are MDHEN and SYDVKM. The CDR3 contains 12 residues. Trimming took 3 bases from V and 7 from J, leaving 9 bases between them. The CDR3 nucleotides read TGTGCCAGCAGTTTGGGGCAGGGTGGCTACACCTTC. The encoded protein is CASSLGQGGYTF.

The chain is built from TRBV29-1 and TRBJ1-5; weak D call: TRBD1 (6 bases). V was cut by 5 bases and J by 0 bases, with 23 bases left in between. The CDR3 consists of 18 residues. Germline CDR1 reads SQVTM; CDR2 reads ANQGSEA. CDR3 protein: CSVLGRAGVLYSNQPQHF. CDR3 coding DNA: TGCAGCGTTCTTGGTAGGGCAGGGGTCCTATATAGCAATCAGCCCCAGCATTTT.

The chain is built from TRBV28 and TRBJ1-3; no clear D. Trimming took 8 bases from V and 2 from J, leaving 13 bases between them. This CDR3 is 14 amino acids long. The V gene's germline CDR1 is MDHEN and CDR2 SYDVKM. CDR3 region: CASSWRGTGNTIYF. The CDR3, as DNA: TGTGCCAGCTCTTGGCGGGGAACTGGAAACACCATATATTTT.

This clone was picked up one time. CDR3 sequence reads: CASSSGTGVNEQYF. CDR3 sequence (DNA): TGTGCCAGCAGCTCCGGGACAGGGGTGAACGAGCAGTACTTC. The rearrangement links TRBV7-7 to TRBJ2-7; TRBD1 matches 10 bases. The germline gives CDR1 SSHAT, CDR2 FNYEAQ (reference sequence). The CDR3 has 14 residues. Germline trimming cut 4 bases from V and 5 bases from J; bases unmatched to any gene: 5.

The rearrangement uses TRBV6-1 and TRBJ2-2; 7 bases map to TRBD1. V lost 7 bases, J lost 2 bases, and 7 bases stayed unmatched. CDR3 length equals 15 residues. Germline-derived CDR1 and CDR2 are MNHNS and SASEGT. CDR3 protein: CASTWTGPNTGELFF. The CDR3, as DNA: TGTGCCAGCACCTGGACAGGCCCAAACACCGGGGAGCTGTTTTTT.

The chain joins TRBV7-3 to TRBJ2-1, with a possible D match to TRBD2 (7 bases). The CDR3 sequence is 15 residues long. Per the germline V gene, CDR1 is SGHTA and CDR2 is FQGTGA. The V and J ends lost 5 bases and 5 bases respectively, with 16 bases between them. The CDR3, as DNA: TGTGCCAGCAGCCTCCTGGCGGGGGACAACAATGAGCAGTTCTTC. Translation: CASSLLAGDNNEQFF.

The chain carries TRBV2 and TRBJ2-1; 10 bases match TRBD2. Germline V gene sequence: CDR1 SNHLY, CDR2 FYNNEI. The V segment lost 5 bases and the J segment 5 bases; nucleotides outside the gene matches: 3. The CDR3 length is 14 residues. The CDR3 protein is CASSSGGAHNEQFF. For the CDR3, the DNA is TGTGCCAGCAGTAGCGGGGGGGCACACAATGAGCAGTTCTTC.

V gene TRBV29-1 combines with J gene TRBJ2-1; D not resolved. With 7 bases removed from V and 7 bases from J, the gap between germline ends came to 11 bases. This CDR3 has 11 residues. Germline-derived CDR1 and CDR2 are SQVTM and ANQGSEA. The CDR3 reads CSAGETNEQFF. The CDR3 DNA sequence: TGCAGCGCCGGAGAGACTAATGAGCAGTTCTTC.

This clone was counted a few times. CDR3 sequence (DNA): TGTGCCAGCAGCCCAGGGACTTCTGGCACAGATACGCAGTATTTT. Its translation: CASSPGTSGTDTQYF. The chain employs TRBV5-6 and TRBJ2-3, with TRBD2 as a possible D gene (6 bases). Germline V gene sequence: CDR1 SGHDT, CDR2 YYEEEE. With 4 bases removed from V and 1 base from J, the gap between germline ends came to 13 bases. The CDR3 has 15 residues. Full variable domain (missing parts from reference TRBV5-6 and TRBJ2-3): DAGVTQSPTHLIKTRGQQVTLRCSPKSGHDTVSWYQQALGQGPQFIFQYYEEEERQRGNFPDRFSGHQFPNYSSELNVNALLLGDSALYLCASSPGTSGTDTQYFGPGTRLTVL.

This clone was counted a single time. The chain uses TRBV5-4 and TRBJ1-2; D perhaps matches TRBD1 (6 bases). Trimming stripped 1 base from V and 4 bases from J, with 11 bases between. The CDR3 runs to 14 residues. Germline assignment: CDR1 SGHNT and CDR2 YYREEE (reference sequence). In nucleotides, the CDR3 is TGTGCCAGCAGCTTGTTTACAGGGTCCTATGGCTACACCTTC. The encoded protein is CASSLFTGSYGYTF.

This rearrangement joins TRBV7-9 to TRBJ1-1; 9 positions match TRBD1. The length of the CDR3 is 14 residues. V lost 2 bases and J lost 6; bases outside the gene matches: 4. Germline-derived CDR1 and CDR2 are SEHNR and FQNEAQ (reference sequence). CDR3 in DNA: TGTGCCAGCAGCTTAATACAGGGGGCTTCTGAAGCTTTCTTT. As protein: CASSLIQGASEAFF.

The V gene is TRBV2, the J gene TRBJ2-3, with 7 bases fitting TRBD1. Germline loops: CDR1 SNHLY, CDR2 FYNNEI. V gave up 9 bases and J gave up 2 bases; unmatched junction bases: 8. The CDR3 sequence is 14 residues long. The DNA for the CDR3 is TGTGCCAGGAGAGACAGGGCCATCACAGATACGCAGTATTTT. This gives the protein CARRDRAITDTQYF.

The rearrangement uses TRBV4-1 and TRBJ2-3; a weak D match, TRBD1 (5 bases). The V and J ends lost 8 bases and 0 bases respectively, with 9 bases between them. There are 13 residues in the CDR3. Germline V gene data show CDR1 as MGHRA and CDR2 as YSYEKL. CDR3 sequence reads: CASVAGSTDTQYF. CDR3 bases: TGCGCCAGCGTTGCAGGGAGCACAGATACGCAGTATTTT.

This clone was picked up one time. The chain uses TRBV28 and TRBJ1-1; 7 positions match TRBD1. V trimming: 5 bases; J trimming: 12 bases; junction bases outside the gene matches: 9. This CDR3 region has 12 residues. Looked up from germline, CDR1 is MDHEN and CDR2 is SYDVKM. As DNA, the CDR3 is TGTGCCAGCAGTCCCCAGGGGGGAGCGTCTTTCTTT. Translated: CASSPQGGASFF.

The rearrangement joins TRBV15 to TRBJ1-1, with 8 bases fitting TRBD1. The J segment lost 4 bases and the V segment lost 2 bases, leaving 6 bases of the junction unmatched. Germline lookup yields CDR1 LNHNV and CDR2 YYDKDF (reference sequence). CDR3 size: 15 residues. CDR3 amino acids: CATSRSQGEGTEAFF. In DNA, the CDR3 is TGTGCCACCAGCAGATCACAGGGGGAGGGCACTGAAGCTTTCTTT. The variable domain in full, completed from reference TRBV15 and TRBJ1-1, reads DAMVIQNPRYQVTQFGKPVTLSCSQTLNHNVMYWYQQKSSQAPKLLFHYYDKDFNNEADTPDNFQSRRPNTSFCFLDIRSPGLGDTAMYLCATSRSQGEGTEAFFGQGTRLTVV.

The chain uses TRBV27 and TRBJ2-3, with D possibly being TRBD1 (6 bases). Trimming shortened V by 3 bases and J by 2 bases, and 12 bases separated the two germline ends. The CDR3 has 15 amino acids. Per germline, CDR1 MNHEY and CDR2 SMNVEV (reference sequence). In DNA form, the CDR3 reads TGTGCCAGCAGTTTGTCCGGGACACCCACAGATACGCAGTATTTT. Translating gives CASSLSGTPTDTQYF.

This rearrangement joins TRBV5-4 to TRBJ2-1, with TRBD2 identical over 7 bases. V lost 1 base to trimming and J lost 3 bases; unmatched junction nucleotides: 7. Germline assignment: CDR1 SGHNT and CDR2 YYREEE (reference sequence). This CDR3 spans 16 amino acids. CDR3 sequence reads: CASSLLERGHYNEQFF. Written as DNA, the CDR3 is TGTGCCAGCAGCTTGCTGGAGCGGGGCCACTACAATGAGCAGTTCTTC.

J is TRBJ2-7 and V is TRBV5-1, with TRBD2 matching 13 bases. The CDR3 contains 16 residues. Germline trimming cut 4 bases from V and 3 bases from J; bases unmatched to any gene: 7. Germline V gene sequence: CDR1 SGHRS, CDR2 YFSETQ. CDR3 in DNA: TGCGCCAGCAGCACCGGGACTAGCGGGGACATCTACGAGCAGTACTTC. Its translation is CASSTGTSGDIYEQYF.